The next 12 T cell receptor beta chains were all read from a single sample in a study of cytomegalovirus exposure and HLA in healthy donors. PCR employed 60 Vbeta and 13 Jbeta primers. Repertoires were generated with immunoSEQ multiplex PCR, while TCRdb's copy carries only in-frame clones and drops some. In the table there are under 150,000 clones, around 81% of which are singletons. The sample was PBMCs. These receptor sequences come from a man aged 18 to 30 in good health and CMV-seronegative.

The J gene is TRBJ2-3, the V gene TRBV5-6, with 10 bases that match TRBD2. CDR3 length equals 15 residues. Germline values: CDR1 SGHDT, CDR2 YYEEEE. The V and J ends lost 5 bases and 1 base, in that order; junction bases with no gene match: 4. The CDR3 loop is CASSYTSGGTDTQYF. As DNA, the CDR3 is TGTGCCAGCAGTTACACTAGCGGGGGCACAGATACGCAGTATTTT.

The genes are TRBV29-1 and TRBJ1-1; D unclear. V lost 0 bases and J lost 1, with 9 bases in between. This CDR3 contains 14 residues. Germline assignment: CDR1 SQVTM and CDR2 ANQGSEA. The CDR3 here is CSVEDRGRNTEAFF. The CDR3 DNA follows: TGCAGCGTTGAAGATCGCGGGAGGAACACTGAAGCTTTCTTT.

This chain uses TRBV2 with TRBJ1-5; weak D call: TRBD1 (5 bases). This CDR3 has 15 residues. Trimming shortened V by 6 bases and J by 7 bases, and 19 bases separated the two germline ends. Germline values: CDR1 SNHLY, CDR2 FYNNEI. The CDR3 DNA reads as TGTGCCAGCAGCCCAGGAGGAGGGGTGAAACAGCCCCAGCATTTT. Protein product: CASSPGGGVKQPQHF.

This chain connects TRBV11-1 to TRBJ2-7, with TRBD1 matching over 7 bases. Germline V CDR1 and CDR2: SGHAT, FQDESV (reference sequence). CDR3 size: 15 residues. Trimming at V came to 5 bases and at J to 0 bases, leaving 7 bases not matched to a gene. This CDR3 reads CASSPRTGHSYEQYF. CDR3 DNA: TGTGCCAGCAGCCCACGGACAGGTCACTCCTACGAGCAGTACTTC.

This chain connects TRBV5-1 to TRBJ2-7, with TRBD1 identical over 9 bases. This CDR3 contains 14 residues. Germline V lookup: CDR1 SGHRS, CDR2 YFSETQ. V was clipped by 5 bases and J by 1 base; unmatched bases: 4. CDR3 loop: CASSPGTGSYEQYF. CDR3 sequence (DNA): TGCGCCAGCAGTCCCGGGACAGGGTCCTACGAGCAGTACTTC.

The V call is TRBV30, the J call TRBJ2-7, with a possible D match to TRBD2 (6 bases). The CDR3 loop spans 13 amino acids. From germline, CDR1 is GTSNPN and CDR2 SVGIG (reference sequence). V gave up 5 bases and J gave up 5 bases, with 16 bases separating them. The CDR3 spells CAWSYGGRNEQYF. The CDR3 region has the DNA TGTGCCTGGTCCTATGGGGGGAGAAACGAGCAGTACTTC.

This clone was recorded a few times. The rearrangement links TRBV9 to TRBJ1-2, with D perhaps matching TRBD1 (6 bases). The CDR3 totals 15 residues. V dropped 3 bases and J dropped 4 bases, with 16 bases sitting between them. The germline gives CDR1 SGDLS, CDR2 YYNGEE. DNA of the CDR3: TGTGCCAGCAGCGGAAAGAGGGGGGGCACCTATGGCTACACCTTC. Translated: CASSGKRGGTYGYTF.

V is TRBV6-5 and J is TRBJ2-5, with TRBD2 matching 11 bases. Germline V gene lookup returns CDR1 MNHEY and CDR2 SVGAGI. Trimming took 4 bases from V and 5 from J; bases not matched to a gene: 3. This CDR3 comprises 14 residues. The chain's CDR3 is CASSSPSGGETQYF. The CDR3 nucleotides read TGTGCCAGCAGTTCCCCTAGCGGGGGGGAGACCCAGTACTTC.

V usage is TRBV6-1 and J usage is TRBJ2-3; D might be TRBD2 (7 bases). Per germline, CDR1 MNHNS and CDR2 SASEGT. The germline V and J ends were trimmed by 5 bases and 4 bases, with 16 bases remaining between them. This CDR3 is built from 15 residues. The CDR3 region has the DNA TGTGCCAGCAGTTTCTACCCCGGGGGGCCAGATACGCAGTATTTT. This gives the protein CASSFYPGGPDTQYF.

The rearrangement links TRBV19 to TRBJ1-2; the D is unclear. V was trimmed by 9 bases and J by 2 bases, leaving 13 bases between them. Germline V CDR1 and CDR2: LNHDA, SQIVND (reference sequence). CDR3 length: 13 residues. CDR3 DNA sequence: TGTGCCAGCATGCGGGTTGGGAACTATGGCTACACCTTC. It yields the protein CASMRVGNYGYTF.

This chain uses TRBV12-5 with TRBJ2-5, with TRBD1 matching over 10 bases. Germline assignment: CDR1 LGHNT and CDR2 FRNRAP. V was clipped by 4 bases and J by 5 bases; unmatched bases: 4. The CDR3 is 14 amino acids. In nucleotides, the CDR3 is TGTGCTAGTGGTTCGACAGGGGGCAAGGAGACCCAGTACTTC. Translating it yields CASGSTGGKETQYF.

The rearrangement links TRBV6-6 to TRBJ1-2; 9 bases line up with TRBD1. Germline assignment: CDR1 MNHNY and CDR2 SVGAGI (reference sequence). The CDR3 consists of 14 residues. V gave up 6 bases and J gave up 4 bases; unmatched junction bases: 6. The CDR3, as DNA: TGTGCCAGCAGCCTAAGGGGACAGGGCTATGGCTACACCTTC. Its protein product is CASSLRGQGYGYTF.